This TCR beta chain was found in a study of identical twins. Overall study results and limits: Excess sharing between twins was weaker in beta out-of-frame sequences. The authors drew conclusions from cross-sectional statistical analysis rather than following the same donors. Fewer insertions were carried by abundant cord blood beta clonotypes, but none was seen in memory repertoires.

This clonotype showed up just a few times. The antigen is not known. MiXCR, run by TCRdb on the 5' RACE reads, gives a single entry per CDR3 protein. The repertoire consists of about 340,000 distinct CDR3 sequences, with approximately 10% occurring once and the leading ten covering approximately 8.9%. There are 14 residues in the CDR3. Trimming pared 1 base from V and 1 base from J, leaving 7 bases between. The sequence was obtained from a woman in her fifties or sixties in good health. Sequenced sample: naive T cells sorted from blood. The V call is TRBV12-3 or TRBV12-4, the J call TRBJ1-1; a weak D match, TRBD1 (5 bases). The CDR3 sequence is CASSLDRWNTEAFF. CDR3 DNA sequence: TGTGCCAGCAGTTTAGACAGGTGGAACACTGAAGCTTTCTTT.